This TCR beta chain stems from a study of post-analysis software for immune sequencing data. Across the whole study: As for disease course, relapsing-remitting, secondary progressive and progressive-relapsing multiple sclerosis were all included. Study-wide results and limits: About five TRBV segments, including TRBV5-6, TRBV5-1 and TRBV20-1, were more frequent in patients than controls. Controls' normalized Chao1 diversity significantly exceeded that of multiple sclerosis patients. When the samples were clustered directly with F measure, those that had been prepared in the same batch showed strong co-clustering.

The TCR beta cDNA libraries carried unique molecular identifiers. T cells numbering roughly 1 to 10 million yielded some 500,000 cDNA molecules. Using its own MiXCR run on the PCR reads, TCRdb lists one record per CDR3 protein. This table holds about 540,000 distinct CDR3 sequences, roughly 34% found once. Turning to this clonotype: Its antigen is not known.

The CDR3 length is 14 residues. The germline V gene has CDR1 SQVTM and CDR2 ANQGSEA. Unmatched junction bases numbered 9, after V lost 4 bases and J lost 8 bases. This chain uses TRBV29-1 with TRBJ2-1, with 9 bases aligning to TRBD2. The clonotype was recovered from a girl younger than 18 with multiple sclerosis. What was sequenced was blood. The CDR3 spells CSVVGRGGRDEQFF. DNA for the CDR3: TGCAGCGTTGTGGGGCGGGGGGGCCGCGATGAGCAGTTCTTC.